Described below is a single T cell receptor (beta chain) sequence and its context. The data are from a study of PD-L1 blockade in urothelial cancer. Study overall: Male sex and bladder-origin urothelial cancer were recorded for about 90% of the roughly 30 patients. Timepoints chosen for blood analysis were 3 weeks (second dose) and 6 weeks after treatment start.

The time point here: peripheral blood 6 weeks after treatment start. Anywhere from 1 to 8 samples came from each patient, spanning pretreatment and on-treatment. Synthetic TCR analog templates were added to each PCR reaction. TCRdb's table, derived via immunoSEQ multiplex PCR, lists solely in-frame clones and lacks some. The profile shows tens of thousands of clones, 91% of them singletons. Germline V gene sequence: CDR1 SGHDN, CDR2 FVKESK. V lost 5 bases and J 5 bases, leaving 15 bases between the germline ends. This CDR3 is 14 amino acids long. This sample comprised PBMCs, obtained around atezolizumab (anti-PD-L1) treatment. This receptor was obtained from a woman at least 80 years old with urothelial cancer. The gene calls are TRBV14 and TRBJ1-1; D perhaps matches TRBD1 (6 bases). The CDR3 region has the DNA TGTGCCAGCAGCTACGAACAGGGTTGGACTGAAGCTTTCTTT. Translation: CASSYEQGWTEAFF.